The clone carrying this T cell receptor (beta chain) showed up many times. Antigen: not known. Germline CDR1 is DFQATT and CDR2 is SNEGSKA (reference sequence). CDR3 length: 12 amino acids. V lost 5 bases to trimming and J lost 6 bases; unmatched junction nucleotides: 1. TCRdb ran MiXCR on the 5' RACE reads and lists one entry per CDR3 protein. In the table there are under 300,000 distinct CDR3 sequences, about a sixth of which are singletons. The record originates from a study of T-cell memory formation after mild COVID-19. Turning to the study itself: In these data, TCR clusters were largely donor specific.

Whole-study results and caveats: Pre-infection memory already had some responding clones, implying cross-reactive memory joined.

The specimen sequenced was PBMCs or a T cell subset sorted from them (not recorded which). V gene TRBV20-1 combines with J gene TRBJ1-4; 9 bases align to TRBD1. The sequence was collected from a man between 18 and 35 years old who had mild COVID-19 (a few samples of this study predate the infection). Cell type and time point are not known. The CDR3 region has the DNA TGCAGTGCTCGACAGGGGGATGAAAAACTGTTTTTT. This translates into CSARQGDEKLFF.